The T cell receptor (beta chain) under discussion was sequenced for a study of blood T cell repertoires in COVID-19. About the study: T cells, B-cell-depleted T cells, or PBMCs provided the cDNA or gDNA that served as material.

This clone was detected once. Assay used: immunoSEQ multiplex PCR; TCRdb lists only in-frame clones, some missing. The sample contains approximately 100,000 clones, around 82% of which appear only once. The CDR3 consists of 15 residues. The germline gives CDR1 SGHTA, CDR2 FQGNSA. With 7 bases removed from V and 0 bases from J, the gap between germline ends came to 13 bases. The sequence came from a man between 60 and 75 years old with acute or convalescent COVID-19. Material: peripheral blood. The chain is built from TRBV7-2 and TRBJ1-3, with D perhaps TRBD1 (5 bases). This CDR3 reads CASNPQEISGNTIYF. DNA of the CDR3: TGTGCCAGCAACCCACAGGAGATCTCTGGAAACACCATATATTTT.